This entry lists 13 T cell receptor beta chains sequenced from one sample in a study of blood T cells in healthy people across ages. It was with a sample-barcoded 5' primer and a J-beta primer mix that a second PCR of roughly 7 to 12 cycles was run. TCRdb re-called the 5' RACE reads with MiXCR, one entry per CDR3 protein. Counted here are roughly 730,000 distinct CDR3 sequences, roughly 50% occurring once; the ten biggest clones make up roughly 24%. Sequenced: blood. The receptors come from a man aged 40-49 years in good health.

This sequence joins TRBV4-2 and TRBJ2-7, with 9 nucleotides matching TRBD1. V shed 4 bases, J shed 7 bases, and the junction held 8 bases outside the gene matches. This CDR3 comprises 14 residues. The germline gives CDR1 LGHNA, CDR2 YNFKEQ. Here the CDR3 reads CASSPNRGRDEQYF. As DNA, the CDR3 is TGTGCCAGCAGCCCCAACAGGGGGCGCGATGAGCAGTACTTC.

The J gene is TRBJ2-3, the V gene TRBV7-9; D is uncertain. Deletions cut 0 bases from V and 2 bases from J, with 15 bases between. Per the germline V gene, CDR1 is SEHNR and CDR2 is FQNEAQ (reference sequence). CDR3 length equals 17 residues. CDR3 nucleotides: TGTGCCAGCAGCTTAGCGGGGTCCTGGACCTCCACAGATACGCAGTATTTT. Residues: CASSLAGSWTSTDTQYF.

J is TRBJ2-7 and V is TRBV4-2; 10 positions match TRBD2. The germline V gene has CDR1 LGHNA and CDR2 YNFKEQ. The length of the CDR3 is 17 residues. V was clipped by 4 bases and J by 3 bases; unmatched bases: 12. The CDR3 here is CASSPTASGSKLYEQYF. Here the CDR3 DNA reads TGTGCCAGCAGCCCGACGGCTAGCGGGAGTAAGCTCTACGAGCAGTACTTC.

The gene calls are TRBV9 and TRBJ2-3; perhaps D is TRBD1 or TRBD2 (5 bases each). The CDR3 extends over 16 amino acids. The germline V and J ends were trimmed by 3 bases and 4 bases, with 18 bases remaining between them. Germline-derived CDR1 and CDR2 are SGDLS and YYNGEE. The CDR3 loop reads CASSAPRDPEPDTQYF. CDR3 DNA sequence: TGTGCCAGCAGCGCCCCCCGGGACCCAGAGCCAGATACGCAGTATTTT.

This clonotype was picked up a small number of times. The rearrangement joins TRBV29-1 to TRBJ2-5, with 11 nucleotides matching TRBD1. The J call may be incorrect, as the DNA end agrees better with TRBJ2-7. Germline CDR1 reads SQVTM; CDR2 reads ANQGSEA. The CDR3 consists of 14 residues. The CDR3 loop is CSVGAGTGGDEQYF. Written as DNA, the CDR3 is TGCAGCGTTGGAGCCGGGACAGGGGGGGACGAGCAGTACTTC.

This clonotype was counted a few times. J is TRBJ2-7 and V is TRBV13; D might be TRBD2 (6 bases). Trimming took 3 bases from V and 7 from J, leaving 28 bases between them. The germline gives CDR1 PRHDT, CDR2 FYEKMQ (reference sequence). The CDR3 is 18 amino acids. CDR3: CASSLLDLLAENPLEQYF. The CDR3 bases are TGTGCCAGCAGCTTGCTCGACCTACTAGCAGAGAACCCTTTGGAGCAGTACTTC. Drawing the rest from reference TRBV13 and TRBJ2-7, the complete variable domain is AAGVIQSPRHLIKEKRETATLKCYPIPRHDTVYWYQQGPGQDPQFLISFYEKMQSDKGSIPDRFSAQQFSDYHSELNMSSLELGDSALYFCASSLLDLLAENPLEQYFGPGTRLTVT.

This clonotype has a handful of counts. The chain couples TRBV29-1 to TRBJ2-7; D possibly corresponds to TRBD1 (5 bases). The germline gives CDR1 SQVTM, CDR2 ANQGSEA. This CDR3 has 11 residues. V was cut by 4 bases and J by 6 bases, with 10 bases left in between. CDR3 DNA sequence: TGCAGCGTTGGTAAGGGGTCCGAGCAGTACTTC. Translation gives CSVGKGSEQYF.

This clonotype occurred a few times. This chain links TRBV7-9 with TRBJ2-3; D remains unclear. V lost 5 bases and J 4 bases, leaving 16 bases between the germline ends. Germline V CDR1 and CDR2: SEHNR, FQNEAQ (reference sequence). There are 15 residues in the CDR3. The CDR3 protein is CASSPAEKSPDTQYF. The CDR3 DNA is TGTGCCAGCAGCCCCGCGGAAAAAAGTCCAGATACGCAGTATTTT. Full variable domain (rest looked up from reference TRBV7-9 and TRBJ2-3): DTGVSQNPRHKITKRGQNVTFRCDPISEHNRLYWYRQTLGQGPEFLTYFQNEAQLEKSRLLSDRFSAERPKGSFSTLEIQRTEQGDSAMYLCASSPAEKSPDTQYFGPGTRLTVL.

This clonotype was seen a few times. The rearrangement uses TRBV27 and TRBJ2-3, with D possibly being TRBD2 (6 bases). V lost 5 bases and J 4 bases, leaving 13 bases between the germline ends. Germline CDR1 reads MNHEY; CDR2 reads SMNVEV (reference sequence). The CDR3 is made up of 14 amino acids. The CDR3, as DNA: TGTGCCAGCAGTCTGACCCGCGGGGCAGATACGCAGTATTTT. It is translated as CASSLTRGADTQYF.

The chain joins TRBV6-5 to TRBJ1-2; D gene ambiguous. Trimming took 6 bases from V and 7 from J, leaving 21 bases between them. CDR1 MNHEY and CDR2 SVGAGI come from the germline V gene. The CDR3 is 15 amino acids. The CDR3 DNA reads as TGTGCCAGCAGCTCCAGATCAAACGGCCATTTTGGCTACACCTTC. Its protein product is CASSSRSNGHFGYTF.

About this clonotype: It may be a read error: a sequence one base away is much more abundant. The genes are TRBV30 and TRBJ2-6; D is tentatively TRBD1 or TRBD2 (5 bases each). The germline V gene has CDR1 GTSNPN and CDR2 SVGIG (reference sequence). This CDR3 is built from 14 residues. CDR3 sequence (DNA): TGTGCCTGGAGTGCGGACTCTGGGGCCAACGTCCTGGCTTTC. The encoded protein is CAWSADSGANVLAF.

Here the CDR3 reads CASSPTGTGAVYEQFF. As DNA, the CDR3 is TGTGCCAGCAGCCCGACCGGGACAGGGGCTGTATACGAGCAGTTCTTC. The chain carries TRBV21-1 and TRBJ2-1; the table's D gene call, TRBD1, was not cross checked with the DNA. TRBV21-1 is a pseudogene locus. The CDR3 has 16 residues.

The CDR3 DNA reads as TGTGCCAGCAGCCAAGCCCACAGCTACGAGCAGTACTTC. Its translation: CASSQAHSYEQYF. The chain couples TRBV4-2 to TRBJ2-7, with unresolved D. Trimming took 1 base from V and 3 from J, leaving 7 bases between them. CDR3 size: 13 residues. Germline V gene data show CDR1 as LGHNA and CDR2 as YNFKEQ.